The 19 T cell receptor beta chains below were found in one sample sequenced in a study of T cell changes during pregnancy in multiple sclerosis (dated by TCRdb to between 2017 and 2020). The receptor library was made with the immunoSEQ multiplex PCR assay. Drawn from immuneACCESS, this table holds only the in-frame rearrangements with V and J called that TCRdb kept. Clones are partly lost; checked studies trace under half to an unresolved V gene and leave the rest unexplained. The sample has tens of thousands of clones on record, about nine tenths of them singletons. About 0.45% of the sample is held by the ten biggest clonotypes. Here the sequenced sample was CD4+ T cells from peripheral blood mononuclear cells, taken before pregnancy. The receptors were gathered from a female donor with multiple sclerosis, enrolled in a pregnancy study.

The chain links TRBV30 to TRBJ2-7; a possible D gene is TRBD2 (5 bases). Deletions cut 0 bases from V and 5 bases from J, with 14 bases between. Germline V gene data show CDR1 as GTSNPN and CDR2 as SVGIG (reference sequence). The CDR3 is 14 amino acids. CDR3: CAWSVPGKLHEQYF. CDR3 sequence (DNA): TGTGCCTGGAGTGTTCCGGGGAAACTACACGAGCAGTACTTC.

This sequence joins TRBV9 and TRBJ2-3, with 8 bases identical to TRBD2. CDR3 length: 14 amino acids. CDR1 is SGDLS, CDR2 YYNGEE, per germline. With V trimmed by 2 bases and J by 9 bases, 8 bases remained unmatched. In DNA form, the CDR3 reads TGTGCCAGCAGCGTGGGACTAGTAAGTGCGACGCAGTATTTT. Its protein product is CASSVGLVSATQYF.

V and J are TRBV4-1 and TRBJ2-7; 7 bases agree with TRBD1. V was pared by 3 bases and J by 0 bases, with 8 bases of the junction left unmatched. The germline CDR1 and CDR2 sequences are MGHRA and YSYEKL. CDR3 length: 16 amino acids. The CDR3 bases are TGCGCCAGCAGCCATCCCGGGACAGTAAGCTCCTACGAGCAGTACTTC. Translated, it gives CASSHPGTVSSYEQYF.

V usage is TRBV9 and J usage is TRBJ2-1; 7 bases line up with TRBD1. The length of the CDR3 is 15 residues. Germline V gene data show CDR1 as SGDLS and CDR2 as YYNGEE. V was pared by 0 bases and J by 6 bases, with 6 bases of the junction left unmatched. This chain's CDR3 is CASSVVGGQRNEQFF. As DNA, the CDR3 is TGTGCCAGCAGCGTAGTTGGGGGACAGCGCAATGAGCAGTTCTTC.

DNA of the CDR3: TGTGCCAGCAGCTTAAGTAGCGGGAGGGCCCGGTTCGGGGAGCTGTTTTTT. Translated, it gives CASSLSSGRARFGELFF. The chain carries TRBV7-2 and TRBJ2-2; 11 nucleotides agree with TRBD2. The CDR3 has 17 amino acids. Losses at the gene ends were 2 bases for V and 7 bases for J; bases not matched to a gene: 9. In germline, CDR1 is SGHTA, CDR2 FQGNSA.

The rearrangement joins TRBV6-6 to TRBJ1-1, with 7 bases identical to TRBD1. The CDR3 spans 14 residues. Germline CDR1 is MNHNY and CDR2 is SVGAGI (reference sequence). The V and J ends lost 6 bases and 7 bases, in that order; junction bases with no gene match: 11. The CDR3 loop is CASSQPGTESEAFF. The CDR3 DNA reads TGTGCCAGCAGCCAACCAGGGACAGAGAGTGAAGCTTTCTTT.

This chain joins TRBV27 and TRBJ1-1, with TRBD1 matching over 7 bases. The trim removed 8 bases at V and 0 bases at J, leaving 15 bases unmatched. Per germline, CDR1 MNHEY and CDR2 SMNVEV (reference sequence). The CDR3 runs to 17 residues. CDR3 region: CASYPTSGGQMNTEAFF. CDR3 bases: TGTGCCAGCTATCCGACTTCAGGGGGACAGATGAACACTGAAGCTTTCTTT.

V and J are TRBV6-6 and TRBJ2-1, with D perhaps matching TRBD2 (5 bases). Trimming took 4 bases from V and 7 from J, leaving 11 bases between them. The CDR3 is 13 residues long. Germline V CDR1 and CDR2: MNHNY, SVGAGI (reference sequence). Written as DNA, the CDR3 is TGTGCCAGCAGTTCCCTAGCTGCGAATGAGCAGTTCTTC. The encoded protein is CASSSLAANEQFF.

The J gene is TRBJ2-1, the V gene TRBV14; 7 nucleotides agree with TRBD2. V shed 9 bases and J 8 bases; nucleotides not matched to a gene: 13. Germline loops: CDR1 SGHDN, CDR2 FVKESK. This CDR3 comprises 14 residues. Here the CDR3 DNA reads TGTGCCAGTCGGGGGGAAGATTGGTTTGATGAGCAGTTCTTC. Translating gives CASRGEDWFDEQFF.

CDR3 coding DNA: TGTGCCAGCAGCTTAGCGATCTCAGGGGCGGGGGGAACCTACGAGCAGTACTTC. This gives the protein CASSLAISGAGGTYEQYF. The genes are TRBV7-2 and TRBJ2-7; TRBD2 agrees at 8 bases. This CDR3 has 18 amino acids. Germline V gene data show CDR1 as SGHTA and CDR2 as FQGNSA. V dropped 0 bases and J dropped 2; count of bases not matched to a gene: 12. Variable domain in full (rest from reference TRBV7-2 and TRBJ2-7): GAGVSQSPSNKVTEKGKDVELRCDPISGHTALYWYRQSLGQGLEFLIYFQGNSAPDKSGLPSDRFSAERTGGSVSTLTIQRTQQEDSAVYLCASSLAISGAGGTYEQYFGPGTRLTVT.

This clone came up once. J is TRBJ1-2 and V is TRBV5-4; 7 positions agree with TRBD1. The CDR3 runs to 14 residues. CDR1 SGHNT and CDR2 YYREEE come from the germline V gene (reference sequence). Losses at the gene ends were 3 bases for V and 4 bases for J; bases not matched to a gene: 6. CDR3 in DNA: TGTGCCAGCAGCTATGGACAGGAAGGCTATGGCTACACCTTC. Translation gives CASSYGQEGYGYTF. Looking up the rest from reference TRBV5-4 and TRBJ1-2 gives the full variable domain: ETGVTQSPTHLIKTRGQQVTLRCSSQSGHNTVSWYQQALGQGPQFIFQYYREEENGRGNFPPRFSGLQFPNYSSELNVNALELDDSALYLCASSYGQEGYGYTFGSGTRLTVV.

The chain recombines TRBV6-8 with TRBJ1-2, with D unclear. The CDR3 has 14 residues. Germline lookup yields CDR1 MNHGY and CDR2 SAAAGT. The V gene lost 7 bases and the J gene lost 2 bases, with 14 bases spanning the gap. This CDR3 is CASKNSTENYGYTF. Written as DNA, the CDR3 is TGTGCCAGCAAGAATTCGACTGAGAACTATGGCTACACCTTC.

The genes are TRBV12-5 and TRBJ2-3, with no clear D. Trimming removed 2 bases from V and 5 bases from J, with 8 bases in between. The germline CDR1 and CDR2 sequences are LGHNT and FRNRAP. The CDR3 extends over 13 amino acids. CDR3 loop: CASGLLRLDTQYF. In DNA form, the CDR3 reads TGTGCTAGTGGTTTGTTACGGTTAGATACGCAGTATTTT.

The chain couples TRBV2 to TRBJ1-1; a possible D gene is TRBD1 (6 bases). Germline V gene lookup returns CDR1 SNHLY and CDR2 FYNNEI. CDR3 length: 15 residues. V dropped 4 bases and J dropped 4 bases, with 16 bases sitting between them. For the CDR3, the DNA is TGTGCCAGCAGTGCGTCAGGGGCAGGCAGCACTGAAGCTTTCTTT. It specifies CASSASGAGSTEAFF. Based on the CDR3 plus reference TRBV2 and TRBJ1-1, the full variable domain is EPEVTQTPSHQVTQMGQEVILRCVPISNHLYFYWYRQILGQKVEFLVSFYNNEISEKSEIFDDQFSVERPDGSNFTLKIRSTKLEDSAMYFCASSASGAGSTEAFFGQGTRLTVV.

The chain recombines TRBV27 with TRBJ2-7, with TRBD1 identical over 11 bases. In germline, CDR1 is MNHEY, CDR2 SMNVEV (reference sequence). The CDR3 extends over 18 amino acids. Trimming cost V 4 bases and J 0 bases; bases outside gene matches: 11. The CDR3 spells CASSSWTGGLTRSYEQYF. CDR3 coding DNA: TGTGCCAGCAGTTCGTGGACAGGGGGCTTAACGCGCTCCTACGAGCAGTACTTC.

The chain joins TRBV7-6 to TRBJ2-1, with 8 bases that match TRBD2. Trimming cost V 1 base and J 3 bases; bases outside gene matches: 5. The CDR3 has 16 residues. Looked up from germline, CDR1 is SGHVS and CDR2 is FNYEAQ. CDR3 in amino acids: CASSLDVLAVYNEQFF. The CDR3 DNA follows: TGTGCCAGCAGCTTAGACGTACTAGCGGTCTACAATGAGCAGTTCTTC.

The rearrangement links TRBV7-3 to TRBJ2-3; D gene uncertain. V shed 4 bases and J shed 5 bases, with 10 bases lying between them. The CDR3 has 13 amino acids. Per germline, CDR1 SGHTA and CDR2 FQGTGA. CDR3 sequence: CASSSPAIDTQYF. In nucleotides, the CDR3 is TGTGCCAGCAGCTCCCCAGCGATAGATACGCAGTATTTT.

V and J are TRBV11-2 and TRBJ2-5, with 8 bases aligning to TRBD2. After removal of 1 base from V and 5 bases from J, the junction contained 9 bases not matched to a gene. CDR3 size: 16 residues. Germline CDR1 SGHAT, CDR2 FQNNGV. The CDR3 here is CASSLAPGLGRETQYF. The CDR3, as DNA: TGTGCCAGCAGCTTAGCCCCGGGACTAGGGCGCGAGACCCAGTACTTC.

This chain uses TRBV29-1 with TRBJ2-1; a possible D gene is TRBD2 (5 bases). CDR1 is SQVTM and CDR2 is ANQGSEA in the germline V gene. The CDR3 consists of 15 residues. The V end was cut by 4 bases, the J end by 8 bases, with 21 bases between. CDR3 residues: CSVAPMRDFGDEQFF. As DNA, the CDR3 is TGCAGCGTTGCGCCGATGAGGGATTTTGGGGATGAGCAGTTCTTC.